This entry lists 30 T cell receptor beta chains sequenced from one sample in a study of blood T cell repertoires in COVID-19. TCRdb keeps only in-frame clones here, not all; method: immunoSEQ multiplex PCR. Of about 46,000 clones in the sample, 75% to 90% were seen once. Sequenced sample: peripheral blood. Receptors were obtained from a human donor in a cohort sampled during active COVID-19.

J is TRBJ2-7 and V is TRBV2; no definite D call. The germline gives CDR1 SNHLY, CDR2 FYNNEI. Trimming cost V 6 bases and J 3 bases, with 6 bases left between them. The CDR3 is 11 amino acids. The CDR3 DNA is TGTGCCAGCAGACAGCACTACGAGCAGTACTTC. The encoded protein is CASRQHYEQYF.

This chain uses TRBV11-3 with TRBJ2-1, with a tentative D call TRBD2 (5 bases). The CDR3 covers 14 residues. The V end lost 6 bases, the J end lost 3 bases, and 12 bases lay between the germline ends. CDR1 is SGHNT and CDR2 is YENEEA in the germline V gene. The CDR3 is CASSFGRDYNEQFF. Here the CDR3 DNA reads TGTGCCAGCAGTTTCGGCCGGGACTACAATGAGCAGTTCTTC.

This clone was observed a few times. The V and J genes are TRBV2 and TRBJ1-1; 7 positions match TRBD1. The CDR3 sequence is 12 residues long. Germline CDR1 and CDR2: SNHLY and FYNNEI. Trimming at V came to 8 bases and at J to 6 bases, leaving 6 bases not matched to a gene. The CDR3 protein is CASETGTAEAFF. CDR3 coding DNA: TGTGCCAGCGAGACAGGGACCGCTGAAGCTTTCTTT.

The V and J genes are TRBV2 and TRBJ1-2, with 10 bases that match TRBD1. Germline CDR1 SNHLY, CDR2 FYNNEI. The CDR3 contains 14 residues. V gave up 6 bases and J gave up 7 bases; unmatched junction bases: 8. The CDR3 is CASRGTGVIGGYTF. In DNA, the CDR3 is TGTGCCAGCAGGGGGACAGGGGTTATAGGTGGCTACACCTTC.

The J gene is TRBJ2-2, the V gene TRBV14; 13 nucleotides line up with TRBD2. This CDR3 is built from 15 residues. V shed 1 base, J shed 9 bases, and the junction held 2 bases outside the gene matches. CDR1 is SGHDN, CDR2 FVKESK, per germline. CDR3 residues: CASSQGTSGSRELFF. The DNA of the CDR3 is TGTGCCAGCAGCCAAGGGACTAGCGGGAGCCGGGAGCTGTTTTTT.

The rearrangement links TRBV10-2 to TRBJ1-5; 7 bases are shared with TRBD1. The CDR3 extends over 14 amino acids. The germline gives CDR1 WSHSY, CDR2 SAAADI. V trimming: 6 bases; J trimming: 0 bases; junction bases outside the gene matches: 2. The CDR3 coding sequence is TGCGCCAGCAGGGGACAGAATAGCAATCAGCCCCAGCATTTT. Translated: CASRGQNSNQPQHF.

This chain uses TRBV5-8 with TRBJ2-6; 8 nucleotides line up with TRBD1. Germline assignment: CDR1 SGHTS and CDR2 YDEGEE. This CDR3 comprises 17 residues. V was pared by 4 bases and J by 2 bases, with 8 bases of the junction left unmatched. The CDR3 coding sequence is TGTGCCAGCAGCGCGACAGGGGCGACCCCTGGGGCCAACGTCCTGACTTTC. The encoded protein is CASSATGATPGANVLTF.

The rearrangement uses TRBV6-1 and TRBJ2-4; TRBD2 might be the D (6 bases). CDR3 length equals 18 residues. Trimming pared 3 bases from V and 3 bases from J, leaving 21 bases between. CDR1 and CDR2 (germline): MNHNS, SASEGT. CDR3 nucleotides: TGTGCCAGCAGTGAGTCAGGCATTAACCTCGGGGGCAAAAACATTCAGTACTTC. It translates to CASSESGINLGGKNIQYF.

To note about this clone: Other nucleotide sequences from this sample produce the same CDR3. The J gene is TRBJ2-5, the V gene TRBV18; TRBD2 agrees at 7 bases. CDR3 size: 13 residues. V trimming: 3 bases; J trimming: 4 bases; junction bases outside the gene matches: 2. Germline CDR1 is KGHSH and CDR2 is LQKENI. The CDR3 spells CASSPGLRETQYF. The CDR3 bases are TGTGCCAGCTCACCGGGACTAAGAGAGACCCAGTACTTC.

The chain links TRBV6-5 to TRBJ2-7; D possibly corresponds to TRBD1 (5 bases). V lost 6 bases, J lost 6 bases, and 15 bases lay in between. CDR1 and CDR2 (germline): MNHEY, SVGAGI. The CDR3 sequence is 13 residues long. Written as DNA, the CDR3 is TGTGCCAGCAGCCATTCTCAGGGCTTCGAGCAGTACTTC. Protein: CASSHSQGFEQYF.

The chain combines TRBV14 with TRBJ1-6; 8 bases align to TRBD1. In germline, CDR1 is SGHDN, CDR2 FVKESK. CDR3 length: 15 amino acids. The trim removed 2 bases at V and 7 bases at J, leaving 4 bases unmatched. CDR3 in DNA: TGTGCCAGCAGCCAACGGACAGGGAACAATTCACCCCTCCACTTT. Translated: CASSQRTGNNSPLHF.

CDR3 in DNA: TGTGCCAGCAGTTCTCGGACAGGGGGGATGTATGGCTACACCTTC. Translation: CASSSRTGGMYGYTF. This chain joins TRBV27 and TRBJ1-2, with TRBD1 identical over 10 bases. The trim removed 4 bases at V and 5 bases at J, leaving 7 bases unmatched. The CDR3 length is 15 residues. CDR1 and CDR2 from the germline V gene are MNHEY and SMNVEV (reference sequence).

CDR3 loop: CASSLILGSETDTEAFF. The DNA of the CDR3 is TGCGCCAGCAGCTTGATTCTCGGCAGCGAGACGGACACTGAAGCTTTCTTT. The chain uses TRBV5-1 and TRBJ1-1; D call uncertain. Trimming took off 1 base at V and 3 bases at J, with 19 bases between the two ends. The germline V gene has CDR1 SGHRS and CDR2 YFSETQ. The CDR3 is made up of 17 amino acids.

V gene TRBV15 combines with J gene TRBJ2-5, with D possibly matching TRBD1 (7 bases). Trimming removed 8 bases at V and 1 base at J, with 11 bases between. The length of the CDR3 is 13 residues. CDR1 LNHNV and CDR2 YYDKDF come from the germline V gene (reference sequence). Here the CDR3 DNA reads TGTGCCACCGCCCAGGGGGGCCAAGAGACCCAGTACTTC. This encodes CATAQGGQETQYF.

The chain recombines TRBV5-1 with TRBJ1-1; TRBD1 matches 8 bases. This CDR3 has 15 amino acids. Germline CDR1 reads SGHRS; CDR2 reads YFSETQ. Trimming took 4 bases from V and 0 from J; bases not matched to a gene: 5. CDR3 DNA sequence: TGCGCCAGCAGCCTAGGACAGGGTATGAACACTGAAGCTTTCTTT. Translated: CASSLGQGMNTEAFF.

The rearrangement uses TRBV7-2 and TRBJ1-2; D not resolved. CDR1 and CDR2 from the germline V gene are SGHTA and FQGNSA. V was trimmed by 5 bases and J by 5 bases, leaving 9 bases between them. This CDR3 is 12 amino acids long. The CDR3 here is CASSEQQYGYTF. In DNA, the CDR3 is TGTGCCAGCAGCGAACAGCAATATGGCTACACCTTC.

The chain uses TRBV7-9 and TRBJ1-2; D perhaps matches TRBD1 (6 bases). Germline CDR1 reads SEHNR; CDR2 reads FQNEAQ (reference sequence). Trimming removed 5 bases from V and 2 bases from J, with 21 bases in between. This CDR3 contains 17 residues. The chain's CDR3 is CASSPPTGTKANYGYTF. CDR3 in DNA: TGTGCCAGCAGCCCCCCGACCGGGACAAAGGCCAACTATGGCTACACCTTC.

V gene TRBV11-1 combines with J gene TRBJ2-7; no reliable D call. The germline V gene has CDR1 SGHAT and CDR2 FQDESV (reference sequence). Between the trimmed V and J ends, which lost 4 bases and 3 bases, there was a span of 13 bases. The CDR3 runs 14 residues. The CDR3 is CASSYAYPGYEQYF. The CDR3 coding sequence is TGTGCCAGCAGCTACGCCTATCCGGGCTACGAGCAGTACTTC.

The V and J genes are TRBV7-3 and TRBJ2-7, with D uncertain. V was cut by 5 bases and J by 0 bases, with 8 bases left in between. The CDR3 contains 13 residues. CDR1 SGHTA and CDR2 FQGTGA come from the germline V gene. The CDR3 nucleotides read TGTGCCAGCAGCCCCGACAACTCCTACGAGCAGTACTTC. It codes for CASSPDNSYEQYF.

V is TRBV6-5 and J is TRBJ1-1; no reliable D call. This CDR3 comprises 15 residues. Germline CDR1 is MNHEY and CDR2 is SVGAGI. Trimming took off 2 bases at V and 5 bases at J, with 15 bases between the two ends. CDR3 residues: CASSYPREGRTEAFF. Written as DNA, the CDR3 is TGTGCCAGCAGTTACCCCCGAGAGGGTAGGACTGAAGCTTTCTTT.

This chain connects TRBV9 to TRBJ2-2; D call uncertain. Looked up from germline, CDR1 is SGDLS and CDR2 is YYNGEE. The CDR3 totals 13 residues. Trimming left V 4 bases short and J 7 bases short, with 11 bases between. CDR3 sequence reads: CASSHPLSGELFF. For the CDR3, the DNA is TGTGCCAGCAGCCACCCATTGAGCGGGGAGCTGTTTTTT. Full variable domain (missing parts from reference TRBV9 and TRBJ2-2): DSGVTQTPKHLITATGQRVTLRCSPRSGDLSVYWYQQSLDQGLQFLIQYYNGEERAKGNILERFSAQQFPDLHSELNLSSLELGDSALYFCASSHPLSGELFFGEGSRLTVL.

V is TRBV7-9 and J is TRBJ2-5; perhaps TRBD2 as D (6 bases). The V gene lost 10 bases and the J gene lost 5 bases, with 17 bases spanning the gap. This CDR3 region has 13 residues. Germline V gene data show CDR1 as SEHNR and CDR2 as FQNEAQ (reference sequence). Here the CDR3 reads CATEGLTGETQYF. DNA for the CDR3: TGTGCCACCGAGGGACTCACCGGGGAGACCCAGTACTTC.

V usage is TRBV25-1 and J usage is TRBJ2-4; TRBD2 might be the D (6 bases). The CDR3 length is 15 residues. Germline CDR1 reads MGHDK; CDR2 reads SYGVNS. Trimming stripped 4 bases from V and 3 bases from J, with 13 bases between. In nucleotides, the CDR3 is TGTGCCAGCAGTGGCCTCCTCGGGGGCAAAAACATTCAGTACTTC. Protein sequence: CASSGLLGGKNIQYF.

This chain connects TRBV5-4 to TRBJ2-3, with TRBD2 matching over 11 bases. Per germline, CDR1 SGHNT and CDR2 YYREEE (reference sequence). The CDR3 is 15 residues long. The junction had 3 bases not matched to a gene; V was cut back by 2 bases and J by 4 bases. CDR3 sequence: CASSLVAGGADTQYF. The CDR3 DNA sequence: TGTGCCAGCAGCTTAGTAGCGGGGGGGGCAGATACGCAGTATTTT.

The CDR3 DNA is TGCGCCAGCAGTAACACCGGGACTAGCGGCACAGATACGCAGTATTTT. Its translation is CASSNTGTSGTDTQYF. This sequence joins TRBV5-1 and TRBJ2-3; TRBD2 agrees at 10 bases. The CDR3 consists of 16 residues. The V gene's germline CDR1 is SGHRS and CDR2 YFSETQ. Trimming cost V 5 bases and J 1 base; bases outside gene matches: 7.

V and J are TRBV27 and TRBJ1-5; 7 positions agree with TRBD1. This CDR3 is 14 amino acids long. Germline CDR1 and CDR2: MNHEY and SMNVEV (reference sequence). Trimming removed 6 bases from V and 4 bases from J; junction bases left unmatched: 6. CDR3 amino acids: CASSSDRRNQPQHF. As DNA, the CDR3 is TGTGCCAGCAGCTCGGACAGGAGAAATCAGCCCCAGCATTTT.

Only a few counts were recorded for this clone. This rearrangement joins TRBV10-1 to TRBJ2-7; possible D gene TRBD2, 5 bases. V dropped 1 base and J dropped 3 bases, with 7 bases sitting between them. This CDR3 spans 13 amino acids. Germline lookup yields CDR1 WNHNN and CDR2 SYGVQD (reference sequence). This chain's CDR3 is CASSEYEGYEQYF. As DNA, the CDR3 is TGCGCCAGCAGTGAGTATGAGGGCTACGAGCAGTACTTC.

A few counts support this clone. This sequence joins TRBV5-6 and TRBJ1-2; 7 bases agree with TRBD1. This CDR3 spans 14 amino acids. Germline loops: CDR1 SGHDT, CDR2 YYEEEE. V lost 2 bases, J lost 6 bases, and 7 bases stayed unmatched. CDR3 in DNA: TGTGCCAGCAGCTTACCGACAGGGAATAATGGCTACACCTTC. Translating it yields CASSLPTGNNGYTF.

This clone showed up just once. J is TRBJ2-7 and V is TRBV27; 9 bases fit TRBD1. This CDR3 spans 14 amino acids. The trim removed 7 bases at V and 6 bases at J, leaving 10 bases unmatched. CDR1 MNHEY and CDR2 SMNVEV come from the germline V gene (reference sequence). CDR3 nucleotides: TGTGCCAGCATTTCAGGGACAGGGTCGGGCGAGCAGTACTTC. This sequence encodes CASISGTGSGEQYF.

The CDR3 DNA is TGTGCCAGCAGCGAGACAGGGTTCTCCTACGAGCAGTACTTC. Its protein product is CASSETGFSYEQYF. The gene calls are TRBV9 and TRBJ2-7; 7 positions agree with TRBD1. The CDR3 runs to 14 residues. V gave up 3 bases and J gave up 0 bases; unmatched junction bases: 3. The germline gives CDR1 SGDLS, CDR2 YYNGEE.